This TCR beta chain originates from a study of regulatory T cells in long-lasting Graves disease. Study outcomes and limitations: Between persistent patients, thousands of public clonotypes were shared, exceeding the 966 shared between new patients.

This clonotype was recorded once. Its antigen is not known. CDR1 and CDR2 from the germline V gene are SEHNR and FQNEAQ (reference sequence). The CDR3 runs 14 residues. The V gene lost 3 bases and the J gene lost 9 bases, with 15 bases spanning the gap. The sample's time point: newly diagnosed GD, antithyroid drugs for less than 3 months. The TCR library was made from RNA that had been extracted from PBMCs in TRIzol. Construction of TCR beta libraries relied on iRepertoire HTBI primers and on Arm-PCR targeting CDR3 regions. TCRdb re-analysed the multiplex PCR reads in MiXCR, keeping a single row per CDR3 protein. The sample contains some 450,000 distinct CDR3 sequences, 16% of which appear only once. The sample was also linked to a second study, of T cells in Graves' hyperthyroidism and ophthalmopathy. From that report: Initially, a first-round RT-PCR of the TCR CDR3 employed the HTBI primer set. Ophthalmopathy was distinguished from stable hyperthyroidism by 13 V-J signatures.

The sequencing here drew on peripheral blood mononuclear cells (PBMCs), taken at new diagnosis, from a patient treated with antithyroid drugs. This sequence joins TRBV7-9 and TRBJ2-1; tentative D call: TRBD1 (6 bases). The receptor comes from a woman under 40 with Graves disease. The CDR3 DNA follows: TGTGCCAGCAGCTTGCAGGCAGGGGATGTTGAGCAGTTCTTC. Protein: CASSLQAGDVEQFF.